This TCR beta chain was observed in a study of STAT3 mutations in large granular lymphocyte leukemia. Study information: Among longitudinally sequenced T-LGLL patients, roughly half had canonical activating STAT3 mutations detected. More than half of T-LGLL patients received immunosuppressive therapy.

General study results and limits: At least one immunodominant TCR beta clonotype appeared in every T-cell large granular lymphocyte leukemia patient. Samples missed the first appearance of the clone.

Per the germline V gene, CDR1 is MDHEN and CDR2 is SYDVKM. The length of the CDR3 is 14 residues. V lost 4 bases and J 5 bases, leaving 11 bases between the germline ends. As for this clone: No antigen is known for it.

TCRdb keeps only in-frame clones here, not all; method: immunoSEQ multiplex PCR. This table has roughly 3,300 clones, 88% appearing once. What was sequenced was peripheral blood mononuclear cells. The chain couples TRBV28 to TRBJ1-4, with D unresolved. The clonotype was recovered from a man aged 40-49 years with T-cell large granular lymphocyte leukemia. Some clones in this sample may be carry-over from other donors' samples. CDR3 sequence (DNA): TGTGCCAGCAGTTACCTTGTGGGGAATGAAAAACTGTTTTTT. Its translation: CASSYLVGNEKLFF.